The 6 T cell receptor beta chains below come from one sample, sequenced in a study of cytomegalovirus exposure and HLA in healthy donors. The PCR used 60 Vbeta and 13 Jbeta primers. Profiled with immunoSEQ multiplex PCR; TCRdb holds only in-frame clones, not every one. Of under 150,000 clones detected, 78% appear once; the ten largest clones hold 2.5% to 3.5%. Sequenced sample: PBMCs. All receptors derive from a man between 35 and 55 years old in good health and CMV-seropositive.

This chain links TRBV5-6 with TRBJ2-2; tentative D call: TRBD2 (5 bases). Germline values: CDR1 SGHDT, CDR2 YYEEEE. The V gene lost 4 bases and the J gene lost 5 bases, with 15 bases spanning the gap. The CDR3 length is 15 residues. The CDR3 sequence is CASSPSPRDTGELFF. The DNA of the CDR3 is TGTGCCAGCAGCCCGAGCCCGAGGGATACCGGGGAGCTGTTTTTT. Drawing the rest from reference TRBV5-6 and TRBJ2-2, the complete variable domain is DAGVTQSPTHLIKTRGQQVTLRCSPKSGHDTVSWYQQALGQGPQFIFQYYEEEERQRGNFPDRFSGHQFPNYSSELNVNALLLGDSALYLCASSPSPRDTGELFFGEGSRLTVL.

CDR3 nucleotides: TGTGCCAGCAGCTTAAATGGTCAGGGTACTCCGTTCTTT. As protein: CASSLNGQGTPFF. This sequence joins TRBV7-3 and TRBJ1-1, with D possibly TRBD1 on 5 matching bases. Looked up from germline, CDR1 is SGHTA and CDR2 is FQGTGA. V dropped 1 base and J dropped 14 bases, with 17 bases sitting between them. CDR3 length: 13 residues.

The chain couples TRBV27 to TRBJ1-5, with a weak D call TRBD1 (5 bases). The germline V gene has CDR1 MNHEY and CDR2 SMNVEV (reference sequence). V shed 4 bases and J shed 3 bases, with 19 bases lying between them. There are 17 residues in the CDR3. CDR3 bases: TGTGCCAGCAGTTCCCTCGGGGGAGGGGTCTCCAATCAGCCCCAGCATTTT. Its translation is CASSSLGGGVSNQPQHF.

The chain employs TRBV7-2 and TRBJ1-2; TRBD1 is a possible D gene (5 bases). Between the trimmed V and J ends, which lost 1 base and 2 bases, there was a span of 8 bases. Germline lookup yields CDR1 SGHTA and CDR2 FQGNSA. This CDR3 region has 14 residues. The CDR3: CASSLDPGNYGYTF. In DNA, the CDR3 is TGTGCCAGCAGCTTAGATCCAGGGAACTATGGCTACACCTTC.

This chain uses TRBV7-9 with TRBJ1-1; 9 nucleotides match TRBD1. CDR1 and CDR2 from the germline V gene are SEHNR and FQNEAQ (reference sequence). This CDR3 is 12 amino acids long. The J segment lost 9 bases and the V segment lost 6 bases, leaving 5 bases of the junction unmatched. CDR3 sequence: CASSTDRGKAFF. CDR3 DNA: TGTGCCAGCAGTACCGACAGGGGGAAAGCTTTCTTT.

The J gene is TRBJ2-5, the V gene TRBV28, with D maybe TRBD2 (5 bases). CDR1 MDHEN and CDR2 SYDVKM come from the germline V gene. The CDR3 is 14 amino acids. Trimming took off 6 bases at V and 5 bases at J, with 16 bases between the two ends. The CDR3 loop reads CASSVTGMGETQYF. The CDR3, as DNA: TGTGCCAGCAGCGTCACGGGGATGGGGGAGACCCAGTACTTC.